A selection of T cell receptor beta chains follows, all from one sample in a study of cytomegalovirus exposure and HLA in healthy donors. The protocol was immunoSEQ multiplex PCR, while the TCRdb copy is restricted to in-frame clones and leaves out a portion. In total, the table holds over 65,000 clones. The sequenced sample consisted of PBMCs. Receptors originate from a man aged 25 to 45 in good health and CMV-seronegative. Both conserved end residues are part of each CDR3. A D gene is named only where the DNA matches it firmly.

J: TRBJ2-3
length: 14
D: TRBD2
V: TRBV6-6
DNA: TGTGCCAGCGGGCGACGGGAGGGCCCAGATACGCAGTATTTT
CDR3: CASGRREGPDTQYF

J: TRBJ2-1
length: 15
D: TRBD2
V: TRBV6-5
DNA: TGTGCCAGCAGTAGGACTAGCGGGTCCTACAATGAGCAGTTCTTC
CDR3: CASSRTSGSYNEQFF

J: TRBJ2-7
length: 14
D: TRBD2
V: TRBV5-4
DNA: TGTGCCAGCAGCCCCCTGGGCGGGAGGGGAGAGCAGTACTTC
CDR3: CASSPLGGRGEQYF

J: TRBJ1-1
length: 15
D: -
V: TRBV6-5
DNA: TGTGCCAGCAGTAACCGACCGACTGGTAGCACTGAAGCTTTCTTT
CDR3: CASSNRPTGSTEAFF

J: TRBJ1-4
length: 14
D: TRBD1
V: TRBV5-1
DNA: TGCGCCAGCAGATCGGACAGGGACGGCGAAAAACTGTTTTTT
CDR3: CASRSDRDGEKLFF

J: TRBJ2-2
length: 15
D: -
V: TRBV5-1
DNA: TGCGCCAGCAGCTTCCCCGCAGGGGCCACCGGGGAGCTGTTTTTT
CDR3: CASSFPAGATGELFF

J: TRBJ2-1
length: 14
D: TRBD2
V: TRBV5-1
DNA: TGCGCCAGCAGCTTAGGGACTAGCGGGAATGAGCAGTTCTTC
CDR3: CASSLGTSGNEQFF

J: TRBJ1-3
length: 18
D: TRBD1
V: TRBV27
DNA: TGTGCCAGCAGCCCAGGGGGCGGACAGGGTGGCTCTGGAAACACCATATATTTT
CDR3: CASSPGGGQGGSGNTIYF

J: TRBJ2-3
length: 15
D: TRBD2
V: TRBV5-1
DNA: TGCGCCAGCAGCTACGGACTAGCATCCCCAGATACGCAGTATTTT
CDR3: CASSYGLASPDTQYF

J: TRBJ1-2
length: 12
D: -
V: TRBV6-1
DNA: TGTGCCAGCAGTACAGGGAACTATGGCTACACCTTC
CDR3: CASSTGNYGYTF

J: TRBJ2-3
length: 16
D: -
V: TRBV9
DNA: TGTGCCAGCAGCACCCGGGACTTGGTGGGCACAGATACGCAGTATTTT
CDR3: CASSTRDLVGTDTQYF

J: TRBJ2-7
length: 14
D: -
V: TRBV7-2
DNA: TGTGCCAGCAGTTCCGAGCGGATCTCCTACGAGCAGTACTTC
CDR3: CASSSERISYEQYF

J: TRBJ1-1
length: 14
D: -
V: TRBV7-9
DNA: TGTGCCAGCAGTATCAGGGGATTGGACACTGAAGCTTTCTTT
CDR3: CASSIRGLDTEAFF

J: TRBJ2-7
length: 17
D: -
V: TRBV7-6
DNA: TGTGCCAGCAGCTTAGAGCAGCCGGGACTGGGAGTCTACGAGCAGTACTTC
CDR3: CASSLEQPGLGVYEQYF

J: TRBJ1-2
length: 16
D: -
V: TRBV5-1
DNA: TGCGCCAGCAGCTTCGAACGGGGAAGGCCCGACTATGGCTACACCTTC
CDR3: CASSFERGRPDYGYTF

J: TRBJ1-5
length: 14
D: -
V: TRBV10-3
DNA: TGTGCCATCAGTGCCGACACCACCAATCAGCCCCAGCATTTT
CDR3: CAISADTTNQPQHF

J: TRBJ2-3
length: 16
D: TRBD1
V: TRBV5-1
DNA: TGCGCCAGCAGCTCTGACCCGGGACAGCTCACAGATACGCAGTATTTT
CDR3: CASSSDPGQLTDTQYF

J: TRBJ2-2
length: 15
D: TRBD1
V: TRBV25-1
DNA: TGTGCCAGCAGTGGGCAGGGGGTAAACACCGGGGAGCTGTTTTTT
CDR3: CASSGQGVNTGELFF

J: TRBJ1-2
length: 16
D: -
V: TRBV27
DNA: TGTGCCAGCGGAAGAACAGACCTCTACTTAATCTATGGCTACACCTTC
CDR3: CASGRTDLYLIYGYTF

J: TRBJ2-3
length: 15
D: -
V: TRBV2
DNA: TGTGCCAGCAGTGCGTTAGCTGGAGGAGGAGATACGCAGTATTTT
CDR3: CASSALAGGGDTQYF

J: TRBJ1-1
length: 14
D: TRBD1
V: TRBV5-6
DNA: TGTGCCAGCAGTCTGGGACAGGGGTCCACTGAAGCTTTCTTT
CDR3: CASSLGQGSTEAFF

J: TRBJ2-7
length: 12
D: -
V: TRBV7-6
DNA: TGTGCCAGCAGCTTCCCAGGTTCGGAGCAGTACTTC
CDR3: CASSFPGSEQYF

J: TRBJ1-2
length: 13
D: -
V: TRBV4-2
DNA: TGTGCCAGCAGCCAAACGGCTAACTATGGCTACACCTTC
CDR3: CASSQTANYGYTF

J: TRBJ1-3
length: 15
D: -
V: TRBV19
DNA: TGTGCCAGTAGTATCCTCGGGGACTCTGGAAACACCATATATTTT
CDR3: CASSILGDSGNTIYF

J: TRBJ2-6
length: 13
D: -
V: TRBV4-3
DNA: TGCGCCAGCTGCTATTTGGGGGCCAACGTCCTGACTTTC
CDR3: CASCYLGANVLTF

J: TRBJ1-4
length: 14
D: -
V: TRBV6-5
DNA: TGTGCCAGCAGTCCCCTAGGGGGTAATGAAAAACTGTTTTTT
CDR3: CASSPLGGNEKLFF

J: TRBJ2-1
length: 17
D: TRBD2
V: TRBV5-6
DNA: TGTGCCAGCAGCTCCTGGACTAGCGGGGGACCCTACAATGAGCAGTTCTTC
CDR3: CASSSWTSGGPYNEQFF

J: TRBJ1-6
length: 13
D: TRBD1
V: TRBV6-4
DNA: TGTGCCAGCAGTGAGGAGGCAGGGGGTCCCCTCCACTTT
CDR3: CASSEEAGGPLHF

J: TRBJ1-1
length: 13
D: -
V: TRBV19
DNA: TGTGCCAGTAGTCAACAGGGAGACACTGAAGCTTTCTTT
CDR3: CASSQQGDTEAFF

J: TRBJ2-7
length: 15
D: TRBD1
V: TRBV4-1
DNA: TGCGCCAGCAGCCAAGACTGGACAGGGTCTCGGGAGCAGTACTTC
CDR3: CASSQDWTGSREQYF

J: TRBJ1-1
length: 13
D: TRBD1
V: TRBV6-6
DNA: TGTGCCAGCAGTCCGGGACAGGGATTTGAAGCTTTCTTT
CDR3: CASSPGQGFEAFF

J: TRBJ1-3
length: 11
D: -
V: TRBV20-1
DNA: TGCAGTGTACGAGTTGGAAACACCATATATTTT
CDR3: CSVRVGNTIYF

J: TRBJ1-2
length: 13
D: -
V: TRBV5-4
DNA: TGTGCCAGCAGCTTCGAGTTTAACTATGGCTACACCTTC
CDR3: CASSFEFNYGYTF

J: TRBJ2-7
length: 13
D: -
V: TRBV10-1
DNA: TGCGCCAGCAGTGAGGGCCTGACCTACGAGCAGTACTTC
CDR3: CASSEGLTYEQYF

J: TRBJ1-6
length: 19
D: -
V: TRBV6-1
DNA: TGTGCCAGCAGTGAAGAAGGGGCCGGCCGGCACTCCTATAATTCACCCCTCCACTTT
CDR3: CASSEEGAGRHSYNSPLHF

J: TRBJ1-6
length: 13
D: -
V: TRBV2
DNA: TGTGCCAGCAGTGAGGAGGGATGGTCACCCCTCCACTTT
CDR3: CASSEEGWSPLHF

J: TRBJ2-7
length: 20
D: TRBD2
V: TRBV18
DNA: TGTGCCAGCTCACCTACGCCCGGGACTAGCGGACACACCGTCTCCTACGAGCAGTACTTC
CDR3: CASSPTPGTSGHTVSYEQYF

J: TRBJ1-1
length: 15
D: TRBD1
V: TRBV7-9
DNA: TGTGCCAGCAGCTTTGGTACAGGGGAGATGACTGAAGCTTTCTTT
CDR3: CASSFGTGEMTEAFF

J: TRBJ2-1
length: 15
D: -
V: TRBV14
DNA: TGTGCCAGCAGCCAAGTACCCGGGGCGGGGAATGAGCAGTTCTTC
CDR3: CASSQVPGAGNEQFF

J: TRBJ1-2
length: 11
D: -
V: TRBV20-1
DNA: TGCAGTGCTGCCGGGAACTATGGCTACACCTTC
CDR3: CSAAGNYGYTF

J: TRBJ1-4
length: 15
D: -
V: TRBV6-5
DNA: TGTGCCAGCCGCCCCCTGGGCAGGCCTAATGAAAAACTGTTTTTT
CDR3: CASRPLGRPNEKLFF

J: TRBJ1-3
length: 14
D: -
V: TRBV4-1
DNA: TGCGCCAGCAGCTCACAGGTATCAGGAAACACCATATATTTT
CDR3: CASSSQVSGNTIYF

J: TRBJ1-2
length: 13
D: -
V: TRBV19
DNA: TGTGCCAGTAGCTTGGGGAGGGAATATGGCTACACCTTC
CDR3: CASSLGREYGYTF